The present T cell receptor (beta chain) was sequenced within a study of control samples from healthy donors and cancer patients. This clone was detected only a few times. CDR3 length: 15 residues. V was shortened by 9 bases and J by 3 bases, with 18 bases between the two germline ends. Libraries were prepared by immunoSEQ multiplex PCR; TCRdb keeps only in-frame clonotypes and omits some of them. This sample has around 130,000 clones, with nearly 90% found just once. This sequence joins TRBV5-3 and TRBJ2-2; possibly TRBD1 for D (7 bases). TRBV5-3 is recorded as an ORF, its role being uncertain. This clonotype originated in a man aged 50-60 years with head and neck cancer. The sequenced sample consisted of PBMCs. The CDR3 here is CAMQGDSRDTGELFF. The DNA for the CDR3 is TGTGCCATGCAGGGGGACTCAAGAGACACCGGGGAGCTGTTTTTT.